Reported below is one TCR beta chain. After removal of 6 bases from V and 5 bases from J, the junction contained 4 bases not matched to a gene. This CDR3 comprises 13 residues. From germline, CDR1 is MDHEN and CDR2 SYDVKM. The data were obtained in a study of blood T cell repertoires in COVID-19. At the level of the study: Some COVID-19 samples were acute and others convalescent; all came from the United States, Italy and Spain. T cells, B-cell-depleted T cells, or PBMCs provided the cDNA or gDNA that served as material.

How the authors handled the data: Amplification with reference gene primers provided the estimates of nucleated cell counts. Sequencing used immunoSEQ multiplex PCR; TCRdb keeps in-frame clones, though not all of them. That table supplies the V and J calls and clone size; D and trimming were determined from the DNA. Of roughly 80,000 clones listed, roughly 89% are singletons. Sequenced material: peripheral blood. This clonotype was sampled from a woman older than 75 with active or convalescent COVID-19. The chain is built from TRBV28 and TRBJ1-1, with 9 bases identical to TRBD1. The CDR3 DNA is TGTGCCAGCAGAGGGACAGGGCGAACTGAAGCTTTCTTT. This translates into CASRGTGRTEAFF.